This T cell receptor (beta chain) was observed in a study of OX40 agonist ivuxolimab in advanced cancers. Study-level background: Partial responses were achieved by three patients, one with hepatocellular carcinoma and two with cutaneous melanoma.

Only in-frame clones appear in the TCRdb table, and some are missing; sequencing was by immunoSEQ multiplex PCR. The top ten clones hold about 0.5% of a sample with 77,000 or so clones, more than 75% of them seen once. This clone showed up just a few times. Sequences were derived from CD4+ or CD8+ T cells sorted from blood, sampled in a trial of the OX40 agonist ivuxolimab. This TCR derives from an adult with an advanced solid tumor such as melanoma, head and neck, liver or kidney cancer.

In DNA, the CDR3 is TGTGCCAGCAGCGAACCGGGACGCTCCTATGGCTACACCTTC. Encoded protein: CASSEPGRSYGYTF. The rearrangement joins TRBV5-4 to TRBJ1-2; possibly TRBD1 for D (5 bases). V was pared by 4 bases and J by 4 bases, with 14 bases between. The CDR3 totals 14 residues. The germline V gene encodes CDR1 SGHNT and CDR2 YYREEE (reference sequence).